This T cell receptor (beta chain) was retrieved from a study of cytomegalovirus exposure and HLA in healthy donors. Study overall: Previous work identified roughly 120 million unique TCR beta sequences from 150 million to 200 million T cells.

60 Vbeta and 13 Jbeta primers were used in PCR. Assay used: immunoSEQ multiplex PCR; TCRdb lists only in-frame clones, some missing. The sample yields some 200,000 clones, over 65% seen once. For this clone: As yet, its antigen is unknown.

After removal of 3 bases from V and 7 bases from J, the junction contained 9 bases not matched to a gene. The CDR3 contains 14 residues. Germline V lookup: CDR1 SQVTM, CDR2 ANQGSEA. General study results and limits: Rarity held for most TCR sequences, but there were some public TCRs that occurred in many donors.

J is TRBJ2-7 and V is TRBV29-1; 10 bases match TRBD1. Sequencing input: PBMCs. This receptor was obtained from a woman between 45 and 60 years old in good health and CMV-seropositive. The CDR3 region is CSVERGQGMGEQYF. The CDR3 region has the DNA TGCAGCGTTGAGAGGGGACAGGGGATGGGGGAGCAGTACTTC.